Shown below are 19 T cell receptor beta chains from a single sample sequenced in a study of T cell clusters in autoimmune cytopenias. TRB amplification used around 0.25 ug of peripheral blood genomic DNA. TRB was amplified by touch-down multiplex PCR, primer pools A and B combined. Using the multiplex PCR reads, TCRdb records one entry per CDR3 protein without DNA. Recorded here are nearly 15,000 distinct CDR3 sequences; the top ten clones represent around 3.3%. These sequences were also reported in another study, on T cell repertoires in aging, cancer and after chemotherapy.

Sequencing input: peripheral blood. Receptor source: a human donor in good health.

This clonotype ranks as medium-sized in terms of frequency. This CDR3 reads CASSITAGANVLTF. J is TRBJ2-6 and V is TRBV19. The CDR3 spans 14 residues. Germline V lookup: CDR1 LNHDA, CDR2 SQIVND (reference sequence).

The chain joins TRBV27 to TRBJ2-1; the D call from TCRdb, TRBD2, cannot be confirmed without DNA. CDR1 and CDR2 from the germline V gene are MNHEY and SMNVEV (reference sequence). The CDR3 totals 13 residues. This chain's CDR3 is CASTGTSGYEQFF.

V and J are TRBV24-1 and TRBJ2-3; the TCRdb call, TRBD2, lacks DNA for checking. The germline gives CDR1 KGHDR, CDR2 SFDVKD. The length of the CDR3 is 14 residues. The CDR3 reads CATSSGSFIDTQYF.

V gene TRBV6-5 combines with J gene TRBJ2-7; TCRdb lists TRBD2, though no DNA is available to test this call. The CDR3 length is 14 residues. In germline, CDR1 is MNHEY, CDR2 SVGAGI. CDR3 region: CASRTREAVYEQYF.

V and J are TRBV5-6 and TRBJ1-1. The CDR3 runs to 12 residues. Per the germline V gene, CDR1 is SGHDT and CDR2 is YYEEEE. CDR3 amino acids: CASARGVTEAFF.

Judged by frequency, this clonotype is medium-sized (0.01 to 0.1%). V and J are TRBV19 and TRBJ2-3; absent DNA, TCRdb's TRBD2 call cannot be checked. This CDR3 has 13 residues. Germline values: CDR1 LNHDA, CDR2 SQIVND (reference sequence). CDR3 loop: CASSASGVDTQYF.

The chain couples TRBV12-3 or TRBV12-4 to TRBJ2-7. The CDR3 totals 12 residues. The CDR3: CASRHVSYEQYF.

The CDR3: CASSWGMGSRTDTQYF. The chain employs TRBV7-2 and TRBJ2-3; TCRdb proposes TRBD1, but this gene call is untestable without DNA. This CDR3 has 16 amino acids. Germline CDR1 SGHTA, CDR2 FQGNSA. The entire variable domain, with the rest obtained from reference TRBV7-2 and TRBJ2-3, is as follows: GAGVSQSPSNKVTEKGKDVELRCDPISGHTALYWYRQSLGQGLEFLIYFQGNSAPDKSGLPSDRFSAERTGGSVSTLTIQRTQQEDSAVYLCASSWGMGSRTDTQYFGPGTRLTVL.

The rearrangement joins TRBV20-1 to TRBJ2-7; the D call from TCRdb, TRBD2, cannot be confirmed without DNA. CDR1 and CDR2 (germline): DFQATT, SNEGSKA (reference sequence). This CDR3 has 13 amino acids. CDR3 region: CSAPSGLALEQYF.

The chain's CDR3 is CATSRGVAEAFF. The chain combines TRBV15 with TRBJ1-1. Per germline, CDR1 LNHNV and CDR2 YYDKDF (reference sequence). CDR3 length: 12 amino acids.

The genes are TRBV5-4 and TRBJ2-1; the TRBD2 assignment by TCRdb is unverifiable without DNA. The CDR3 runs 16 residues. CDR1 is SGHNT, CDR2 YYREEE, per germline (reference sequence). CDR3 residues: CASSLTSGMRYNEWFF. The full variable domain, completed using reference TRBV5-4 and TRBJ2-1, is ETGVTQSPTHLIKTRGQQVTLRCSSQSGHNTVSWYQQALGQGPQFIFQYYREEENGRGNFPPRFSGLQFPNYSSELNVNALELDDSALYLCASSLTSGMRYNEWFFGPGTRLTVL.

This chain connects TRBV27 to TRBJ1-6; as DNA is missing, the TRBD1 call by TCRdb cannot be tested. This CDR3 comprises 16 residues. Germline V lookup: CDR1 MNHEY, CDR2 SMNVEV (reference sequence). This chain's CDR3 is CASSPLPGTRPPPLHF.

The chain recombines TRBV19 with TRBJ1-5; there is no DNA to check the TCRdb D call of TRBD1. Germline assignment: CDR1 LNHDA and CDR2 SQIVND (reference sequence). The CDR3 covers 15 residues. CDR3 in amino acids: CASRGTLYSNQPQHF.

The V and J genes are TRBV11-1 and TRBJ2-1; with no DNA, the TCRdb D assignment of TRBD2 cannot be verified. CDR1 SGHAT and CDR2 FQDESV come from the germline V gene (reference sequence). There are 14 residues in the CDR3. The CDR3 reads CARSSPGLADEQFF.

The chain recombines TRBV12-3 or TRBV12-4 with TRBJ1-5; TCRdb returns TRBD1, unconfirmable since there is no DNA. The CDR3 totals 14 residues. Here the CDR3 reads CASSQRGRNQPQHF.

The chain is built from TRBV18 and TRBJ1-1; TCRdb lists TRBD1, though no DNA is available to test this call. The CDR3 extends over 16 amino acids. Germline-derived CDR1 and CDR2 are KGHSH and LQKENI. This chain's CDR3 is CASSLFDSKLNTEAFF.

This chain's CDR3 is CAWSLGQNTGELFF. The chain employs TRBV30 and TRBJ2-2; as DNA is missing, the TRBD1 call by TCRdb cannot be tested. CDR1 is GTSNPN and CDR2 is SVGIG in the germline V gene (reference sequence). CDR3 length equals 14 residues. Full variable domain (rest looked up from reference TRBV30 and TRBJ2-2): SQTIHQWPATLVQPVGSPLSLECTVEGTSNPNLYWYRQAAGRGLQLLFYSVGIGQISSEVPQNLSASRPQDRQFILSSKKLLLSDSGFYLCAWSLGQNTGELFFGEGSRLTVL.

By frequency, this clonotype is medium-sized (0.01 to 0.1%). The chain joins TRBV29-1 to TRBJ2-3; absent DNA, TCRdb's TRBD2 call cannot be checked. The germline CDR1 and CDR2 sequences are SQVTM and ANQGSEA. The CDR3 is made up of 14 amino acids. The CDR3 sequence is CSVRSREILDTQYF.

This clonotype is labeled medium-sized based on frequency. The chain links TRBV5-4 to TRBJ2-3; without DNA, the TCRdb call of TRBD2 cannot be checked. CDR1 is SGHNT and CDR2 is YYREEE in the germline V gene (reference sequence). The length of the CDR3 is 16 residues. This CDR3 reads CASSLKREVYTDTQYF. The variable domain in full, completed from reference TRBV5-4 and TRBJ2-3, reads ETGVTQSPTHLIKTRGQQVTLRCSSQSGHNTVSWYQQALGQGPQFIFQYYREEENGRGNFPPRFSGLQFPNYSSELNVNALELDDSALYLCASSLKREVYTDTQYFGPGTRLTVL.